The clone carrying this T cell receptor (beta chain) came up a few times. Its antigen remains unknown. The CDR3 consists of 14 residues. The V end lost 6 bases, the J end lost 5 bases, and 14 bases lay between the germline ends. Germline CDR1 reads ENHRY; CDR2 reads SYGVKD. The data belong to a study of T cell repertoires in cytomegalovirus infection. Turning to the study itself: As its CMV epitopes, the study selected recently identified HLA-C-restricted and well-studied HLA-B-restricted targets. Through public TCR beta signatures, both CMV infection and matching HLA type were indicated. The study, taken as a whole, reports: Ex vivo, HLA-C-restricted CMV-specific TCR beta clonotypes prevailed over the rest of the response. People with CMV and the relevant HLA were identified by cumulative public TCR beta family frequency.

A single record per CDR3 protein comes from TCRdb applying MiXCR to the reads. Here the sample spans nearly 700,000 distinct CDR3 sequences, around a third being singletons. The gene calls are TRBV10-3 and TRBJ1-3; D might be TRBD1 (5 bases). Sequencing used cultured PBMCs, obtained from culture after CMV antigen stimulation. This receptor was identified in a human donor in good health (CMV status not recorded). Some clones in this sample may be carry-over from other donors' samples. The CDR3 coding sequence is TGTGCCATCAGGACTCCGGGACCGAGAAACACCATATATTTT. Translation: CAIRTPGPRNTIYF.